This is a list of T cell receptor beta chains from one sample in a study of CD8+CD57+ T cells in acquired aplastic anemia. A single record per CDR3 protein comes from TCRdb applying MiXCR to the reads. The repertoire includes 150,000 to 200,000 distinct CDR3 sequences, approximately 51% of them detected once, and 2.5% to 3.5% sits in the top ten. The source material was sorted CD4+, CD8+, or CD8+CD57+ T cells (not recorded which) from PBMCs. The receptors come from a human donor with aplastic anemia. The CDR3 runs from the conserved cysteine through the conserved F or W. The D gene is left open where the match is weak. Only some rows state a clone size, as once, few, many or a class for expanded clones.

TRBV27	TRBD2	TRBJ2-7	many	CASSPQRGDASYEQYF	TGTGCCAGCAGTCCCCAGCGGGGCGATGCATCCTACGAGCAGTACTTC
TRBV7-3	TRBD2	TRBJ2-5	many	CASSSGGAEETQYF	TGTGCCAGCTCGAGCGGGGGGGCCGAAGAGACCCAGTACTTC
TRBV2	-	TRBJ2-1	many	CASSDNNEQFF	TGTGCCAGCAGTGACAACAATGAGCAGTTCTTC
TRBV5-1	-	TRBJ2-2	many	CASSSDIANTGELFF	TGCGCCAGCAGCTCGGACATCGCGAACACCGGGGAGCTGTTTTTT
TRBV11-2	-	TRBJ1-3	-	CASSSKGGIGNTIYF	TGTGCCAGCAGCTCGAAGGGGGGGATTGGAAACACCATATATTTT
TRBV6-1	TRBD1	TRBJ1-2	many	CASGTVSVYGYTF	TGCGCCTCCGGGACAGTTTCGGTCTATGGCTACACCTTC
TRBV18	-	TRBJ1-3	-	CASSPGLVSGNTIYF	TGTGCCAGCTCACCAGGTCTGGTCTCTGGAAACACCATATATTTT
TRBV10-3	-	TRBJ2-6	-	CASRGTGANVLTF	TGTGCCAGTCGGGGGACTGGGGCCAACGTCCTGACTTTC
TRBV11-2	TRBD1	TRBJ2-2	many	CASSLGDRARDTGELFF	TGTGCCAGCAGCTTAGGAGACAGGGCTCGCGACACCGGGGAGCTGTTTTTT
TRBV6-5	-	TRBJ2-3	many	CASTRDPSTDTQYF	TGTGCCAGCACCCGGGACCCGAGCACAGATACGCAGTATTTT
TRBV6-1	-	TRBJ1-4	few	CASGETEEKLFF	TGTGCCAGCGGCGAGACGGAGGAAAAACTGTTTTTT
TRBV19	TRBD2	TRBJ2-7	-	CASSIRAGGIYEQYF	TGTGCCAGTAGTATAAGGGCGGGGGGGATCTACGAGCAGTACTTC
TRBV10-3	TRBD2	TRBJ2-7	-	CAIRTSGPYEQYF	TGTGCCATACGGACTAGCGGGCCTTACGAGCAGTACTTC
TRBV2	-	TRBJ2-3	many	CASDTGNSDTQYF	TGTGCCAGCGATACAGGGAATAGCGATACGCAGTATTTT
TRBV3-1	-	TRBJ1-5	-	CASSHRGDNQPQHF	TGTGCCAGCAGCCATCGGGGGGACAATCAGCCCCAGCATTTT
TRBV7-2	TRBD2	TRBJ2-2	many	CASSTHSGGRTGELFF	TGTGCCAGCAGCACTCACTCGGGGGGGCGTACCGGGGAGCTGTTTTTT
TRBV20-1	TRBD1	TRBJ2-3	-	CSAQTGGTDTQYF	TGCAGTGCACAAACAGGGGGCACAGATACGCAGTATTTT
TRBV2	-	TRBJ2-5	few	CASSKTGREETQYF	TGTGCCAGCAGCAAGACAGGCCGCGAAGAGACCCAGTACTTC
TRBV3-1	-	TRBJ2-1	few	CASSQEARTCSYNEQFF	TGTGCCAGCAGCCAAGAGGCCAGGACCTGCTCCTACAATGAGCAGTTCTTC
TRBV5-4	TRBD1	TRBJ1-2	-	CASSLPGRQGSNYGYTF	TGTGCCAGCAGCTTGCCAGGGAGACAGGGTTCGAACTATGGCTACACCTTC
TRBV7-8	-	TRBJ2-7	-	CASSSTRFGRCCYEQYF	TGTGCCAGCAGCTCCACCCGCTTTGGGCGGTGCTGCTACGAGCAGTACTTC
TRBV20-1	-	TRBJ1-5	many	CSARVQGGGNQPQHF	TGCAGTGCTAGAGTTCAGGGTGGGGGCAATCAGCCCCAGCATTTT
TRBV20-1	-	TRBJ2-5	-	CSARGGVGETQYF	TGCAGTGCTAGAGGAGGGGTAGGAGAGACCCAGTACTTC
TRBV10-3	TRBD1	TRBJ2-7	-	CAISEGQGASYEQYF	TGTGCCATCAGTGAGGGACAGGGGGCCTCCTACGAGCAGTACTTC
TRBV19	-	TRBJ1-1	-	CASREGTPRSQAFF	TGTGCCAGTAGGGAGGGGACACCGAGGTCGCAAGCTTTCTTT
TRBV19	-	TRBJ2-2	many	CASSIESLAPAGGELFF	TGTGCCAGTAGTATAGAGTCCCTAGCGCCTGCGGGCGGGGAGCTGTTTTTT
TRBV7-2	-	TRBJ1-1	-	CASSLGWTVAFF	TGTGCCAGCAGCTTAGGATGGACTGTAGCTTTCTTT
TRBV15	TRBD1	TRBJ2-7	few	CATSRAGTGAYEQYF	TGTGCCACCAGCAGAGCCGGGACAGGGGCCTACGAGCAGTACTTC